One sample yielded the 32 T cell receptor beta chains listed below, sequenced in a study of CD8+CD57+ T cells in acquired aplastic anemia. Investigators profiled TCR beta VDJ and CDR3 from genomic DNA template. TCRdb analysed the reads with MiXCR anew, one entry per CDR3 protein. The sample lists roughly 120,000 distinct CDR3 sequences, 50% to 70% occurring once. It was patients with CD8+CD57+ cell expansion by flow cytometry who were chosen for sequencing. The sample consisted of sorted CD4+, CD8+, or CD8+CD57+ T cells (not recorded which) from PBMCs. These TCRs come from a human donor with aplastic anemia.

The V call is TRBV20-1, the J call TRBJ2-7; 7 positions agree with TRBD1. CDR1 and CDR2 (germline): DFQATT, SNEGSKA (reference sequence). With 5 bases clipped from V and 4 bases from J, the junction kept 11 bases outside the gene matches. The CDR3 has 14 residues. The CDR3 region has the DNA TGCAGTGCTGGGGGCAGGGGGTCTTTATACGAGCAGTACTTC. Amino acid sequence: CSAGGRGSLYEQYF.

CDR3 sequence (DNA): TGTGCTAGATCCCTGACTAGCGGGGAAGATACGCAGTATTTT. As protein: CARSLTSGEDTQYF. V and J are TRBV7-7 and TRBJ2-3, with 11 bases matching TRBD2. CDR3 length equals 14 residues. The germline CDR1 and CDR2 sequences are SSHAT and FNYEAQ (reference sequence).

This clonotype was detected ten times or more. The chain carries TRBV27 and TRBJ2-3, with 9 bases lining up with TRBD2. This CDR3 has 15 residues. CDR1 and CDR2 (germline): MNHEY, SMNVEV (reference sequence). V lost 8 bases to trimming and J lost 4 bases; unmatched junction nucleotides: 10. Here the CDR3 reads CASRVAGVGADTQYF. In DNA form, the CDR3 reads TGTGCCAGCCGGGTAGCGGGAGTCGGCGCAGATACGCAGTATTTT.

The chain recombines TRBV7-9 with TRBJ2-7; the D gene could be TRBD1 or TRBD2 (5 bases each). The length of the CDR3 is 12 residues. V lost 7 bases to trimming and J lost 3 bases, with 10 bases between them. Germline CDR1 and CDR2: SEHNR and FQNEAQ (reference sequence). DNA for the CDR3: TGTGCCAGCATCGGGGCGGACTACGAGCAGTACTTC. As protein: CASIGADYEQYF.

The chain joins TRBV19 to TRBJ1-1, with D possibly matching TRBD1 (5 bases). V lost 7 bases, J lost 0 bases, and 9 bases lay in between. Germline lookup yields CDR1 LNHDA and CDR2 SQIVND (reference sequence). This CDR3 spans 13 amino acids. The CDR3 is CASTSGLNTEAFF. The CDR3, as DNA: TGTGCCAGTACTTCAGGGCTGAACACTGAAGCTTTCTTT. The full variable domain, its missing parts supplied by reference TRBV19 and TRBJ1-1, is DGGITQSPKYLFRKEGQNVTLSCEQNLNHDAMYWYRQDPGQGLRLIYYSQIVNDFQKGDIAEGYSVSREKKESFPLTVTSAQKNPTAFYLCASTSGLNTEAFFGQGTRLTVV.

This clonotype was counted at least ten times. The chain links TRBV7-9 to TRBJ1-2; TRBD1 agrees at 9 bases. This CDR3 contains 13 residues. The trim removed 4 bases at V and 8 bases at J, leaving 5 bases unmatched. Per the germline V gene, CDR1 is SEHNR and CDR2 is FQNEAQ (reference sequence). For the CDR3, the DNA is TGTGCCAGCAGCTCCGGACAGGGGCAAGGCTACACCTTC. Its translation is CASSSGQGQGYTF.

The chain combines TRBV19 with TRBJ1-6; weak D call: TRBD1 (5 bases). With 3 bases removed from V and 11 bases from J, the gap between germline ends came to 14 bases. This CDR3 spans 14 amino acids. The germline CDR1 and CDR2 sequences are LNHDA and SQIVND (reference sequence). The CDR3 protein is CASSMGLADPPLHF. As DNA, the CDR3 is TGTGCCAGTAGTATGGGACTAGCGGATCCACCCCTCCACTTT.

This clonotype showed up just a few times. The chain links TRBV28 to TRBJ1-5, with 9 positions matching TRBD1. This CDR3 contains 16 residues. The V gene end was trimmed by 3 bases and the J gene end by 3 bases; junction bases not matched to a gene: 6. Per the germline V gene, CDR1 is MDHEN and CDR2 is SYDVKM. CDR3 protein: CASSFVGTGYNQPQHF. DNA of the CDR3: TGTGCCAGCAGTTTTGTTGGGACAGGGTACAATCAGCCCCAGCATTTT.

This chain uses TRBV7-2 with TRBJ1-1; D might be TRBD1 (6 bases). The V and J ends lost 5 bases and 4 bases respectively, with 14 bases between them. Germline V gives CDR1 SGHTA, CDR2 FQGNSA. The CDR3 covers 14 residues. CDR3 coding DNA: TGTGCCAGCAGCCAACAGGGACGGGCCACTGAAGCTTTCTTT. As protein: CASSQQGRATEAFF.

The chain carries TRBV19 and TRBJ1-1; D unresolved. Trimming stripped 3 bases from V and 5 bases from J, with 7 bases between. The CDR3 length is 12 residues. Germline-derived CDR1 and CDR2 are LNHDA and SQIVND (reference sequence). This CDR3 reads CASSMRQTEAFF. The CDR3 nucleotides read TGTGCCAGTAGTATGAGGCAGACTGAAGCTTTCTTT.

The J gene is TRBJ2-7, the V gene TRBV7-2; D call uncertain. Looked up from germline, CDR1 is SGHTA and CDR2 is FQGNSA. This CDR3 has 11 amino acids. V lost 4 bases to trimming and J lost 6 bases, with 7 bases between them. CDR3 in DNA: TGTGCCAGCAGCTCAGACCGCGAGCAGTACTTC. It translates to CASSSDREQYF.

This clonotype was seen repeatedly, ten times or more. The CDR3, as DNA: TGTGCCATCAGTGATGCGGGGGAAGAGACCCAGTACTTC. Translation: CAISDAGEETQYF. This chain joins TRBV10-3 and TRBJ2-5; 7 bases are shared with TRBD2. Germline values: CDR1 ENHRY, CDR2 SYGVKD. The CDR3 is made up of 13 amino acids. The trim removed 3 bases at V and 3 bases at J, leaving 1 base unmatched.

The sample holds many counts of this clonotype. The chain combines TRBV20-1 with TRBJ2-7; no firm D call. Trimming removed 5 bases at V and 4 bases at J, with 12 bases between. The CDR3 loop spans 12 amino acids. In germline, CDR1 is DFQATT, CDR2 SNEGSKA (reference sequence). The CDR3 sequence is CSAATPRYEQYF. CDR3 sequence (DNA): TGCAGTGCTGCCACCCCTAGGTACGAGCAGTACTTC.

CDR3 sequence: CASSLYRAYEQYF. The CDR3 bases are TGTGCCAGCAGTTTGTACAGAGCCTACGAGCAGTACTTC. This chain connects TRBV12-3 or TRBV12-4 to TRBJ2-7; D is undetermined. The CDR3 is 13 residues long. V was pared by 3 bases and J by 2 bases, with 8 bases between.

This clonotype was counted between two and nine times. In nucleotides, the CDR3 is TGTGCCAGCGCTCTTCCTGCGGTGACTGAAGCTTTCTTT. This codes for CASALPAVTEAFF. This chain uses TRBV7-9 with TRBJ1-1, with no clear D. V lost 8 bases and J lost 5, with 15 bases in between. The CDR3 sequence is 13 residues long. Germline lookup yields CDR1 SEHNR and CDR2 FQNEAQ (reference sequence). Looking up the rest from reference TRBV7-9 and TRBJ1-1 gives the full variable domain: DTGVSQNPRHKITKRGQNVTFRCDPISEHNRLYWYRQTLGQGPEFLTYFQNEAQLEKSRLLSDRFSAERPKGSFSTLEIQRTEQGDSAMYLCASALPAVTEAFFGQGTRLTVV.

This clonotype was counted between two and nine times. V and J are TRBV10-2 and TRBJ1-2; D unresolved. V was shortened by 6 bases and J by 4 bases, with 12 bases between the two germline ends. The CDR3 runs 13 residues. Looked up from germline, CDR1 is WSHSY and CDR2 is SAAADI. Written as DNA, the CDR3 is TGCGCCAGCAGGGAGACCGGTATCTATGGCTACACCTTC. It encodes CASRETGIYGYTF.

The chain recombines TRBV29-1 with TRBJ1-5; 11 bases agree with TRBD1. This CDR3 region has 13 residues. V dropped 3 bases and J dropped 9; count of bases not matched to a gene: 4. Germline loops: CDR1 SQVTM, CDR2 ANQGSEA. CDR3 nucleotides: TGCAGCGTTGAGGGACAGGGGGATTGGCCCCAGCATTTT. Its protein is CSVEGQGDWPQHF.

This clonotype was detected many times. The chain couples TRBV6-1 to TRBJ2-7; 10 nucleotides match TRBD2. V was clipped by 6 bases and J by 2 bases; unmatched bases: 4. The CDR3 is 14 amino acids. Germline loops: CDR1 MNHNS, CDR2 SASEGT. The CDR3 bases are TGTGCCAGCAGAATAGCGGGAGGTACCTACGAGCAGTACTTC. As protein: CASRIAGGTYEQYF.

This clonotype was observed a single time. The chain joins TRBV30 to TRBJ2-2, with TRBD2 matching over 7 bases. This CDR3 comprises 14 residues. Germline CDR1 is GTSNPN and CDR2 is SVGIG (reference sequence). J gave up 8 bases and V 0 bases, and 6 bases lay outside the gene matches. The CDR3 reads CAWSVAGVGGELFF. Here the CDR3 DNA reads TGTGCCTGGAGTGTTGCGGGAGTTGGTGGGGAGCTGTTTTTT.

This clonotype was counted ten times or more. The rearrangement links TRBV6-5 to TRBJ1-2; D remains ambiguous. Trimming took 2 bases from V and 4 from J, leaving 11 bases between them. The CDR3 is 14 residues long. Germline V gives CDR1 MNHEY, CDR2 SVGAGI. The CDR3 loop reads CASSYEGEVYGYTF. DNA for the CDR3: TGTGCCAGCAGTTACGAAGGAGAAGTCTATGGCTACACCTTC.

The chain uses TRBV29-1 and TRBJ2-7; 11 nucleotides agree with TRBD2. Germline CDR1 is SQVTM and CDR2 is ANQGSEA. The CDR3 loop spans 15 amino acids. The CDR3 sequence is CSAPRALAGEGEQYF. In nucleotides, the CDR3 is TGCAGTGCCCCAAGGGCACTAGCGGGGGAGGGCGAGCAGTACTTC.

V and J are TRBV9 and TRBJ2-7; D not certain. Germline CDR1 reads SGDLS; CDR2 reads YYNGEE. V was clipped by 0 bases and J by 0 bases, with 10 bases between them. The CDR3 has 15 amino acids. The CDR3 DNA is TGTGCCAGCAGCGTAGTCCAGGTTCACTCCTACGAGCAGTACTTC. It is translated as CASSVVQVHSYEQYF.

The chain uses TRBV24-1 and TRBJ1-4; the D gene is possibly TRBD1 (5 bases). The CDR3 runs 15 residues. In germline, CDR1 is KGHDR, CDR2 SFDVKD. Trimming left V 3 bases short and J 0 bases short, with 7 bases between. CDR3 amino acids: CATSDPTATNEKLFF. DNA for the CDR3: TGTGCCACCAGTGATCCGACAGCAACTAATGAAAAACTGTTTTTT.

This sequence joins TRBV20-1 and TRBJ1-5, with 9 bases identical to TRBD1. Germline lookup yields CDR1 DFQATT and CDR2 SNEGSKA (reference sequence). The V gene end was trimmed by 0 bases and the J gene end by 5 bases; junction bases not matched to a gene: 14. This CDR3 has 18 amino acids. The CDR3 reads CSARDREDRGKRDQPQHF. Here the CDR3 DNA reads TGCAGTGCTAGAGATAGGGAGGACAGGGGAAAGAGGGATCAGCCCCAGCATTTT.

This chain joins TRBV19 and TRBJ2-1; D remains unclear. V shed 10 bases and J shed 7 bases, with 17 bases lying between them. Per germline, CDR1 LNHDA and CDR2 SQIVND (reference sequence). CDR3 length: 13 residues. Here the CDR3 DNA reads TGTGCCACTGGACCTTGGGCTGGGAATGAGCAGTTCTTC. As protein: CATGPWAGNEQFF.

The chain is built from TRBV7-2 and TRBJ2-7, with D hard to call. This CDR3 has 13 amino acids. Trimming took 5 bases from V and 1 from J, leaving 9 bases between them. Germline CDR1 and CDR2: SGHTA and FQGNSA. This chain's CDR3 is CASSEVRSYEQYF. The CDR3 region has the DNA TGTGCCAGCAGCGAGGTACGGTCCTACGAGCAGTACTTC.

The table lists this clonotype with many counts. The chain employs TRBV24-1 and TRBJ2-1; D is unclear. Between the trimmed V and J ends, which lost 5 bases and 6 bases, there was a span of 13 bases. The CDR3 sequence is 14 residues long. The germline gives CDR1 KGHDR, CDR2 SFDVKD. CDR3 amino acids: CATSGRVGVNEQFF. CDR3 coding DNA: TGTGCCACCAGTGGCCGGGTTGGGGTCAATGAGCAGTTCTTC.

This clonotype was counted at least ten times. The chain employs TRBV19 and TRBJ2-7; D is uncertain. The CDR3 is made up of 13 amino acids. Trimming removed 1 base at V and 2 bases at J, with 6 bases between. Germline CDR1 reads LNHDA; CDR2 reads SQIVND (reference sequence). The CDR3 coding sequence is TGTGCCAGTAGTATAGGGCAGCCCTACGAGCAGTACTTC. It is translated as CASSIGQPYEQYF. Combining the CDR3 with reference TRBV19 and TRBJ2-7 gives the whole variable domain DGGITQSPKYLFRKEGQNVTLSCEQNLNHDAMYWYRQDPGQGLRLIYYSQIVNDFQKGDIAEGYSVSREKKESFPLTVTSAQKNPTAFYLCASSIGQPYEQYFGPGTRLTVT.

This clonotype was seen a single time. The chain has TRBV7-8 and TRBJ1-1; 11 nucleotides align to TRBD1. This CDR3 is 17 amino acids long. Germline-derived CDR1 and CDR2 are SGHVS and FQNEAQ. The trim removed 3 bases at V and 4 bases at J, leaving 10 bases unmatched. The DNA for the CDR3 is TGTGCCAGCAGCTTTCCCCGGACAGGGGGCGGGTTCACTGAAGCTTTCTTT. Translated, it gives CASSFPRTGGGFTEAFF. The full variable domain, with the rest looked up from reference TRBV7-8 and TRBJ1-1, is GAGVSQSPRYKVAKRGQDVALRCDPISGHVSLFWYQQALGQGPEFLTYFQNEAQLDKSGLPSDRFFAERPEGSVSTLKIQRTQQEDSAVYLCASSFPRTGGGFTEAFFGQGTRLTVV.

CDR3: CASIQKGLGYEQYF. In nucleotides, the CDR3 is TGTGCCAGCATTCAAAAGGGACTAGGTTACGAGCAGTACTTC. The V and J genes are TRBV2 and TRBJ2-7; 8 bases fit TRBD2. The CDR3 extends over 14 amino acids. V gave up 7 bases and J gave up 4 bases; unmatched junction bases: 9. In germline, CDR1 is SNHLY, CDR2 FYNNEI.

The rearrangement links TRBV18 to TRBJ2-7; D possibly uses TRBD1 or TRBD2 (5 bases each). Trimming removed 0 bases from V and 1 base from J, with 10 bases in between. Germline V gene sequence: CDR1 KGHSH, CDR2 LQKENI. The CDR3 consists of 15 residues. CDR3 sequence: CASSPPSGGSYEQYF. CDR3 in DNA: TGTGCCAGCTCACCACCGTCTGGGGGATCCTACGAGCAGTACTTC.

This clonotype has ten or more counts. The J gene is TRBJ2-7, the V gene TRBV11-1, with D perhaps matching TRBD1 (6 bases). From germline, CDR1 is SGHAT and CDR2 FQDESV (reference sequence). V lost 1 base, J lost 0 bases, and 13 bases lay in between. The CDR3 consists of 16 residues. CDR3: CASSLGYGQHSYEQYF. As DNA, the CDR3 is TGTGCCAGCAGCTTAGGTTATGGACAGCACTCCTACGAGCAGTACTTC.